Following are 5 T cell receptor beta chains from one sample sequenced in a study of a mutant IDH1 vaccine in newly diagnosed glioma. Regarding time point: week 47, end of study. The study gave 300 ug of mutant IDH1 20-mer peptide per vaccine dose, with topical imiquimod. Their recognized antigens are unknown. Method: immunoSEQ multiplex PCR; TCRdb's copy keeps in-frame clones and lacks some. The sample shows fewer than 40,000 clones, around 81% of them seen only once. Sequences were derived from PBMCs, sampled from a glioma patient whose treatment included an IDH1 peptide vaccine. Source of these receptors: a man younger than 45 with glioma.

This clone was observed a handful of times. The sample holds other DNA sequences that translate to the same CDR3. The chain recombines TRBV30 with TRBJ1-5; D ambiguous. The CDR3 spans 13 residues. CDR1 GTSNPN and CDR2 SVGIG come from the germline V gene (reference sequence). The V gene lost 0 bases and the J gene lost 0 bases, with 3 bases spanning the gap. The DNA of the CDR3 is TGTGCCTGGAGTGTGGATAGCAATCAGCCCCAGCATTTT. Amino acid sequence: CAWSVDSNQPQHF.

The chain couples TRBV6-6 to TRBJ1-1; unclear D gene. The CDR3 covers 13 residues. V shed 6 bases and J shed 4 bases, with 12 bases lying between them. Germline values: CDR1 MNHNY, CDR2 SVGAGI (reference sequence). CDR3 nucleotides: TGTGCCAGCAGCTCGGGCCGGGCCACTGAAGCTTTCTTT. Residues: CASSSGRATEAFF.

The chain's CDR3 is CASSESPSFYNEQFF. The DNA of the CDR3 is TGTGCCAGCAGTGAATCACCCTCCTTTTACAATGAGCAGTTCTTC. This chain joins TRBV6-1 and TRBJ2-1, with unresolved D. Germline V gene data show CDR1 as MNHNS and CDR2 as SASEGT. V was pared by 2 bases and J by 4 bases, with 12 bases between. This CDR3 has 15 amino acids.

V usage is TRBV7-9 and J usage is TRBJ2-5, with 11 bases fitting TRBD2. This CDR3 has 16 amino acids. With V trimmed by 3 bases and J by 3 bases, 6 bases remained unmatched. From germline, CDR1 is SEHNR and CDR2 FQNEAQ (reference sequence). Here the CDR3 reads CASSFTSGRSEETQYF. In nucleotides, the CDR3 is TGTGCCAGCAGCTTTACTAGCGGGAGATCTGAAGAGACCCAGTACTTC.

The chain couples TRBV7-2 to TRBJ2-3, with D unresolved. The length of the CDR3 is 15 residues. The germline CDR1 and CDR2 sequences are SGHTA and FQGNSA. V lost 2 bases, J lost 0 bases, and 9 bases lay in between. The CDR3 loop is CASSLTMGSTDTQYF. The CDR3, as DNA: TGTGCCAGCAGCTTAACCATGGGCAGCACAGATACGCAGTATTTT.